This T cell receptor beta chain was sequenced during a study of Ad26.COV2.S vaccination and SARS-CoV-2 variants (dated by TCRdb to the early 2020s). The study in broad terms: Vaccine-arm donors were drawn from COV1001, a multicentre, randomized, double-blind, placebo-controlled phase I-IIa trial of Ad26.COV2.S in healthy adults. Ad26.COV2.S was administered intramuscularly at a dose of 5x10^10 or 1x10^11 viral particles, either as one shot or as two shots given 56 days apart. The specificity and breadth of SARS-CoV-2-reactive T cell receptors after Ad26.COV2.S vaccination were assessed by TCRbeta repertoire sequencing. The TCR-sequenced set comprised about 32 samples: some 19 Ad26.COV2.S vaccine recipients, 5 placebo recipients and 8 SARS-CoV-2 convalescent individuals. Trial participants were randomized into five groups of five: low-dose or high-dose Ad26.COV2.S given once or twice, or placebo on both occasions. Investigators did not know the trial group allocation while performing experiments and assessing outcomes. The research as a whole found: Higher spike-specific TCR breadth was observed in Ad26.COV2.S recipients than in placebo recipients (P = 0.0014). The authors noted that total T cell responses may have been underestimated by the TCR breadth and depth analyses. Vaccine and placebo recipients had similar non-spike TCR breadth, a finding consistent with the vaccine containing only spike. After vaccination, spike-specific CD8+ and CD4+ T cell responses were reported to show substantial breadth. The study was not powered to compare responses between vaccine doses or regimens.

The immunoSEQ Assay was used to sequence TCRbeta CDR3 regions. After extraction, genomic DNA underwent amplification by bias-controlled multiplex PCR, followed by high-throughput sequencing. The original pipeline was this. To quantify the absolute abundance of every unique TCRbeta CDR3 region, sequences were collapsed and filtered. Usable DNA was measured by amplifying reference genes present in all nucleated cells, and TCRbeta template counts were normalized to that usable DNA to estimate T cell fraction. Repertoire TCRs were annotated as SARS-CoV-2-specific by exact matching of V gene, CDR3 amino acid sequence and J gene to a known reactive TCR set. The reference SARS-CoV-2 TCR set was obtained from MIRA and was filtered for enrichment in COVID-19-positive ImmuneCODE repertoires, whereby public or cross-reactive TCRs were removed. Using the MIRA antigens, annotated TCRs were further analysed by specific ORF or by position within an ORF. Breadth was defined as the number of annotated unique rearrangements divided by the total number of unique productive rearrangements, and depth was defined as the summed frequency of the annotated unique rearrangements. Two-sided Wilcoxon rank-sum tests were applied when comparing TCR breadth between groups. In its TCRdb copy, this immuneACCESS table keeps in-frame sequences only and misses some clones. Where compared with another copy, unresolved V genes explain less than half of these, and the others have no known cause. Clone size and the V and J calls come from that table; the DNA yielded D and trimming. For this sample the table gives some 390,000 clones, of which approximately 91% were detected only once. The top ten clones comprise under 2% of the sample.

Measured from the cysteine to the phenylalanine, the CDR3 is 14 residues long. The read is trimmed to its CDR3 DNA, 42 bases read in frame from base 1. From a lookup of the germline V gene, CDR1 and CDR2 are SGHRS and YFSETQ. Trimming costs V 3 bases and J 10 bases, and their ends lie 16 bases apart. Remarks on this clone: Its target antigen remains unknown. No quality values exist for individual bases; no much larger clone is one base distant.

The treatment or condition label on this specimen signifies: roughly 19 received Ad26.COV2.S at low or high dose, single or two shots; about 5 received placebo; per-sample allocation not given. Repertoires of vaccine and placebo recipients were sequenced from samples collected on day 63 after the first injection. In Cohort 1b, 25 adults aged 18-55 years were enrolled at a single site in Boston, USA, between 29 July and 7 August 2020. As a vaccine, Ad26.COV2.S was a replication-incompetent adenovirus type 26 vector that expressed a prefusion-stabilized SARS-CoV-2 spike protein derived from the original Wuhan strain.

The clonotype comes from a person between 18 and 59 years old who received the Ad26.COV2.S COVID-19 vaccine or a placebo. The sample was peripheral blood, taken in a trial of Ad26.COV2.S vaccine versus placebo. The rearranged chain carries TRBV5-1 and TRBJ1-4; perhaps TRBD1 is the D gene, with 5 bases matching. The nucleotide sequence reads as follows: TGCGCCAGCAGCTCACAGGAAGCAGAGGGAAAACTGTTTTTT. Translated, it reads CASSSQEAEGKLFF.